This T cell receptor (beta chain) was captured in a study of cytomegalovirus exposure and HLA in healthy donors (dated by TCRdb to the late 2010s). Concerning the study at large: In an earlier analysis of fewer than 750 of the donors, about 270 Gb of sequence data and approximately 100 million unique TCR beta sequences from 180 million or so T cells were reported. Both class I and class II loci were covered by HLA typing, at four-digit resolution. In addition to the first cohort of roughly 700 subjects, a separate validation cohort of 120 different subjects was used. The study aimed to test whether signatures of past pathogen exposure could be identified by cataloging public T cell receptors. The study combined high-throughput TCR immunosequencing, statistical association of individual TCRs with disease status, and machine learning to predict cytomegalovirus infection status. Donor age, sex, ethnicity and CMV serostatus were compiled alongside the repertoire data. An early release that covered about 600 HLA-typed donors contained approximately 300 gigabases of sequencing data and 65 million to 100 million unique TCR sequences. A later genetic analysis took genome-wide SNP genotypes for about three fifths of the roughly 700 donors and used that subset as a discovery cohort. The later analysis used no new phenotypic data to find candidate immune exposures, relying instead on TCR beta sequences and their occurrence across donors. The number of donors typed differed by locus, with 629-630 for A, B, C, DRB1 and DQB1, roughly 520 for DQA1, 600 to 610 for DPA1, and some 470 for DPB1. All discovery cohort repertoires had been generated using a single sequencing platform. About 5 DR-DQ haplotypes were handled as single units for association and clustering, since linkage in the cohort was strong. Among about 360 genotyped donors of the cohort, an average of around 240,000 unique TCR beta nucleotide sequences were sequenced per donor, around 18% of them non-productive. Of the 350 to 400 genotyped donors, approximately 80% fell in the genetic ancestry cluster associated with self-reported Caucasian donors. The study used immunosequencing to profile the T cell repertoires of some 600 subjects and linked those repertoires to cytomegalovirus serostatus. An earlier analysis of around 580 of the donors used high-throughput TCR beta sequencing to judge whether each TCR beta V gene segment behaved as functional or pseudogenic. A later analysis re-analyzed previously published TCR beta repertoires from about 730 donors and added high-resolution HLA genotyping to study TCR occurrence patterns. What the work shows at the level of the full study, not this receptor alone: For the cohort, immune exposure information was limited to CMV serostatus. While some public TCRs were present in many individuals, most TCR sequences turned up only very rarely across donors. A further reported finding was that TCR beta sequences accurately predicted the HLA-A and HLA-B alleles for most subjects in the first cohort. Because counts were too low, roughly 18 rarely observed V segments, including chromosome 9 orphons, were left out of the earlier analysis of about 620 of the donors. It was suggested by the authors that the approach could potentially be generalized to other disease states and immunological phenotypes. The classifier was reported to diagnose cytomegalovirus status with high specificity and sensitivity in both the original cohort and the validation cohort. Only TCR beta chains were sequenced in this cohort, and the absence of alpha or paired-chain data limited detectable features. Specific HLA alleles were associated with roughly 16,000 TCR beta sequences at a false discovery rate of 0.05 in a later analysis. The study listed 170 or so TCR beta chains as associated with cytomegalovirus. A later genetic analysis reported fewer N-insertions in productive TCRs among donors in an Asian-associated ancestry cluster than the approximately 700-donor mean. In a later analysis, the rate of TCR association differed among HLA loci, with DRB1 alleles having the most associated TCRs and HLA-C alleles having the fewest. In a later analysis, several top co-occurrence clusters were reported to appear linked to parvovirus B19, influenza, CMV and Epstein-Barr virus. The sequencing pipeline was judged likely to have produced a cluster of highly shared sequence variants as a technical artifact. Linkage disequilibrium might explain the correlated functional status among segregating V segments, but an unknown experimental factor could not be excluded. In a later analysis, HLA-associated TCR beta chains were found to be more clonally expanded and to have lower generation probabilities than equally common non-associated chains. An earlier analysis of several hundred of the donors showed that most TCR beta V segments appeared in productive rearrangements either about 87% or about 30% of the time, which broadly matched IMGT annotations. An association between a missense DCLRE1C variant and V-gene and J-gene trimming of TCR beta chains was found in a later genetic analysis and replicated in an independent cohort. When HLA alleles, especially DR and DQ, strongly co-occurred, attributing TCR associations to individual alleles was difficult. The presence/absence analyses assumed that sequencing depth was roughly uniform across donors, and that assumption may not be true. Because HLA typing was unavailable for some donors at each locus, only the typed subset was used in association tests. A few of the identified cytomegalovirus-associated TCR beta chains were confirmed in vitro to be specific for cytomegalovirus antigens. According to a later analysis, most CMV-associated TCR beta chains appeared to be HLA-restricted, and the HLA associations seemed to be driven largely by CMV exposure. The 87-base-pair reads could not distinguish some IMGT-functional V segments, including TRBV6-2 and TRBV6-3, so those segments were excluded.

Receptor libraries were prepared by the immunoSEQ multiplex PCR assay. The multiplex PCR relied on a mix of 60 forward primers for TCR Vbeta segments and 13 reverse primers for TCR Jbeta segments. Amplification of the CDR3 region of rearranged TCR beta genes was performed with a multiplex PCR assay on genomic DNA. The Illumina HiSeq System was used to sequence the amplified TCR beta libraries as 87-base-pair reads. In the original analysis: In a later analysis, some 80 million unique TCR beta chains were counted across the 666 repertoires, and roughly 10 million of these chains were shared by at least two donors. Raw reads were error-corrected and collapsed into unique sequences by a nearest-neighbor algorithm in which closely related sequences were merged to remove PCR and sequencing errors. CDR3 sequences were aligned to IMGT reference sequences to assign V, D and J gene segments. For a sequence to be retained, at least a six-nucleotide match to both a V gene segment and a J gene segment was required. A rearrangement counted as productive if the CDR3 had no stop codons and remained in frame with V and J, and every other rearrangement counted as non-productive. CDR3 was defined according to IMGT convention as the region running from the second conserved V-encoded cysteine to the conserved J-encoded phenylalanine. Sequences without an unambiguous match to a single V gene segment were excluded from the earlier analysis of 450 to 650 of the donors. An earlier analysis of several hundred of the donors called V segments functional above 56.7% productive rearrangements and segregating when the between-donor standard deviation exceeded 5%. A statistical classification framework was built for diagnosing cytomegalovirus status from the catalog of TCR beta chain sequences. In a later analysis, TCR nucleotide sequences were compared against IMGT/GENE-DB human TR gene sequences so that V and J genes could be assigned. In a later analysis, CDR3 sequences and most-parsimonious VDJ recombination scenarios were assigned using the TCRdist pipeline. A later analysis defined each TCR beta chain by its CDR3 amino acid sequence plus V-gene family, and excluded reads lacking a unique V-gene family. In a later analysis, 500 to 700 highly shared, low-generation-probability nucleotide sequences were removed to address suspected cross-contamination and a sequencing artifact. For each public chain, a later analysis derived a clonal expansion index from normalized ranks of inferred template counts within each repertoire. In a later analysis, generation probabilities were computed using a VDJ recombination model fitted to out-of-frame rearrangements, and the results were checked against IGoR. A later analysis scored TCR-TCR, TCR-HLA and TCR-CMV co-occurrence with hypergeometric tests, applying a repertoire-size bias correction to TCR pairs. False discovery rates were estimated in a later analysis by permuting HLA or CMV assignments 20 times. A later analysis grouped co-occurring TCRs with DBSCAN, adding TCRdist sequence similarity when clustering within HLA-allele-positive subsets. Repertoires with fewer than 30,000 or more than 120,000 public chains were left out of co-occurrence clustering, as were four to six repertoires with anomalous nucleotide sharing. In TCRdb, the immuneACCESS table is reduced to in-frame sequences with V and J assigned. These tables do not hold every clone; where another copy was compared, an unresolved V gene accounts for under half, and the others remain unexplained. V and J calls plus clone size are reproduced from that table; the DNA served to infer D and trimming. This sample has over 130,000 clones in its table, and more than 75% of those were observed once. The ten largest make up about 2% of the sample.

This clone has more than one count but fewer than ten. Its antigen has not been determined. Base qualities are not provided; no much larger clone lies one nucleotide away. The cohort comprised several hundred healthy bone marrow donors. All cohort members were sampled while nominally healthy, although unrecorded immune exposures were likely present. The donor was CMV seronegative and was included in the group of about 400 seronegative cohort members. A peripheral blood sample was collected from each donor, and TCR beta sequencing was performed on peripheral blood mononuclear cells. Genomic DNA extraction from the blood cell samples was performed with the Qiagen DNeasy Blood Extraction Kit. Trimming accounts for 2 bases at V and 7 bases at J, while the number of junction bases matched to no gene is 4. The CDR3 covers 13 residues, taking in both the cysteine and the phenylalanine. CDR3 DNA only is kept here, 39 bases in frame from base 1. For CDR1 and CDR2, the germline V gene lists SGHRS and YFSETQ.

Sequenced material: PBMCs. The clonotype comes from a man aged 35-49 years in good health and CMV-seronegative. This chain is built from TRBV5-1 and TRBJ1-2, with TRBD1 identical over 8 junction bases. DNA sequence: TGCGCCAGCAGCTTCACAGGGGGGGCTGGCTACACCTTC. It encodes CASSFTGGAGYTF.